Given below is one T cell receptor (beta chain) in context. What it binds is unknown. As for time point: week 11, during vaccination. The vaccine gave 300 ug of a 20-mer mutant IDH1 peptide subcutaneously per dose. Sequencing was performed with immunoSEQ multiplex PCR; in TCRdb, only in-frame clones are kept and a portion is missing. Altogether over 55,000 clones are present, 70% to 85% being singletons, with the ten largest covering roughly 3.5%. This entry belongs to a study of a mutant IDH1 vaccine in newly diagnosed glioma. Study details: First vaccine doses came 4-6 weeks after radiotherapy alone, or with temozolomide cycles. Most had both radiotherapy and temozolomide beforehand; others had only one.

Findings and limits, study-wide: Vaccination elicited immune responses in roughly 92% of patients.

Looked up from germline, CDR1 is MNHEY and CDR2 is SMNVEV (reference sequence). V lost 4 bases and J lost 2, with 15 bases in between. This CDR3 contains 16 residues. This sequence was found in a young man with glioma. Sequencing used PBMCs, obtained from a glioma patient whose treatment included an IDH1 peptide vaccine. This chain joins TRBV27 and TRBJ2-1; a possible D gene is TRBD2 (6 bases). The CDR3 nucleotides are TGTGCCAGCAGTTCGACAAGGCGGGGCACCTACAATGAGCAGTTCTTC. Protein product: CASSSTRRGTYNEQFF.